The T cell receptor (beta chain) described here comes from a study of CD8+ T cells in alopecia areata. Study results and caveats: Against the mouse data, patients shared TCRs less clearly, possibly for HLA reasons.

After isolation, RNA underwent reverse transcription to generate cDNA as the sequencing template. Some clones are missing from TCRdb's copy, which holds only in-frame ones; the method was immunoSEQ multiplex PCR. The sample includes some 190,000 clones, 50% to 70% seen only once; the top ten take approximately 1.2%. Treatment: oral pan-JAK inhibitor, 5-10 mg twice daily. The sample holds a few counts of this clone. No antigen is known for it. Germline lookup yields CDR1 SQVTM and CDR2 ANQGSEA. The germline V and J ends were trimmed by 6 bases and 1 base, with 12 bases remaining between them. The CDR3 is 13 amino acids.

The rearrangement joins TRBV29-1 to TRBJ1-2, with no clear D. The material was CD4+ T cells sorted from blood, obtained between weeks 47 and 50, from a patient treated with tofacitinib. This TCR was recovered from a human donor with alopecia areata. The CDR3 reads CSVLPMDNYGYTF. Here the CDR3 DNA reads TGCAGCGTCCTCCCGATGGATAACTATGGCTACACCTTC.